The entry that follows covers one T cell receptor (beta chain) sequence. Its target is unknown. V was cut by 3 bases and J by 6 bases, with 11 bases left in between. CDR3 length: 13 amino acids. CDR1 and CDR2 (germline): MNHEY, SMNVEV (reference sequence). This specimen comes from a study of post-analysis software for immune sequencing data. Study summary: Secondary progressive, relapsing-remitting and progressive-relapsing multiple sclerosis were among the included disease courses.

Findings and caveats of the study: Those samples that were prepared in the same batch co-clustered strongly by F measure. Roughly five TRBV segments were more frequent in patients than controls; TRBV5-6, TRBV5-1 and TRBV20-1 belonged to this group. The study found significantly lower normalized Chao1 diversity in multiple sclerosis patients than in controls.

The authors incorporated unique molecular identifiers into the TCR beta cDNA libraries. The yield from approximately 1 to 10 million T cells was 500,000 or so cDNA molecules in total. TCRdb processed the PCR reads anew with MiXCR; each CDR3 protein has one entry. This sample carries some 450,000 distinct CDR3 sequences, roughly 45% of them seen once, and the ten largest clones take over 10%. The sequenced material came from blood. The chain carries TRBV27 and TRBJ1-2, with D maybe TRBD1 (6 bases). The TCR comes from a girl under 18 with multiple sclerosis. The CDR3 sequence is CASSLGGLNGYTF. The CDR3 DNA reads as TGTGCCAGCAGTTTGGGGGGGCTAAATGGCTACACCTTC.